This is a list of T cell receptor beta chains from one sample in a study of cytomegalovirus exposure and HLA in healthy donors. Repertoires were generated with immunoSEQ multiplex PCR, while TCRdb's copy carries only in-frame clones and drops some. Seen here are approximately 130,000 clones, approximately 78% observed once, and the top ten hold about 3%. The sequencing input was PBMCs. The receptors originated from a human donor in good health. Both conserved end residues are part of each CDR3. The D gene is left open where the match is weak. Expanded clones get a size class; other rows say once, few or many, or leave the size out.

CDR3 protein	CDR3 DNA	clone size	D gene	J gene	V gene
CAISESGSGNTIYF	TGTGCCATCAGTGAGTCCGGGTCTGGAAACACCATATATTTT	-	-	TRBJ1-3	TRBV10-3
CAIHGGTGDEKLFF	TGTGCCATCCATGGCGGGACAGGGGATGAAAAACTGTTTTTT	-	TRBD1	TRBJ1-4	TRBV28
CASRGTVNTEAFF	TGTGCCAGCAGGGGGACAGTGAACACTGAAGCTTTCTTT	-	TRBD1	TRBJ1-1	TRBV28
CASSIKWSRRETDTQYF	TGTGCCAGTAGTATAAAGTGGTCTCGAAGGGAGACAGATACGCAGTATTTT	-	-	TRBJ2-3	TRBV19
CASSSIQGAGEQYF	TGTGCCAGCAGCTCGATACAGGGGGCCGGGGAGCAGTACTTC	-	TRBD1	TRBJ2-7	TRBV7-2
CASSPRGQRATNEKLFF	TGTGCCAGCTCACCACGCGGACAGCGCGCAACTAATGAAAAACTGTTTTTT	-	-	TRBJ1-4	TRBV18
CASSSARGLNTEAFF	TGCGCCAGCAGCTCGGCCAGGGGGTTGAACACTGAAGCTTTCTTT	-	TRBD1	TRBJ1-1	TRBV5-1
CAWTSGSSYNEQFF	TGTGCCTGGACTTCGGGGAGCTCCTACAATGAGCAGTTCTTC	-	-	TRBJ2-1	TRBV30
CASSPPLSASFYEQFF	TGTGCCAGCTCACCACCGTTATCCGCTAGCTTCTATGAGCAGTTCTTC	-	-	TRBJ2-1	TRBV18
CASSPRKRGPTDEQYF	TGTGCCAGCAGTCCCCGTAAGCGGGGTCCCACCGACGAGCAGTACTTC	few	TRBD2	TRBJ2-7	TRBV6-6
CASSQLQRPRSDTQYF	TGTGCCAGCAGCCAATTACAGCGGCCCCGGTCAGATACGCAGTATTTT	-	-	TRBJ2-3	TRBV14
CASSYRQGRKGYTF	TGTGCCAGCAGTTATCGACAGGGGCGGAAGGGCTACACCTTC	-	TRBD1	TRBJ1-2	TRBV6-5
CASSRGGTGGTDTQYF	TGTGCCAGCAGTCGTGGCGGGACAGGGGGGACAGATACGCAGTATTTT	once	TRBD1	TRBJ2-3	TRBV5-4
CASSYGELRGYGYTF	TGTGCCAGCAGTTATGGGGAGCTGAGGGGGTATGGCTACACCTTC	-	-	TRBJ1-2	TRBV6-5
CASSAPATGQGRGGTDTQYF	TGTGCCAGCAGCGCTCCGGCGACAGGGCAGGGGAGAGGGGGCACAGATACGCAGTATTTT	once	TRBD1	TRBJ2-3	TRBV5-4
CASDRQENTEAFF	TGTGCCAGCGACCGACAGGAGAACACTGAAGCTTTCTTT	-	-	TRBJ1-1	TRBV11-2
CASSLAPPDSHPYNEQFF	TGTGCCAGCAGCTTAGCGCCCCCGGACAGCCATCCCTACAATGAGCAGTTCTTC	-	-	TRBJ2-1	TRBV7-2
CASSPNLAGRTTYNEQFF	TGTGCCAGCAGCCCAAACCTAGCGGGACGAACCACCTACAATGAGCAGTTCTTC	-	TRBD2	TRBJ2-1	TRBV5-6
CATSSPTGGSHNEQFF	TGTGCCACCAGCAGCCCTACGGGGGGGTCCCACAATGAGCAGTTCTTC	-	TRBD2	TRBJ2-1	TRBV15
CASSSMISGQGIGEQFF	TGTGCCAGCAGCTCCATGATCTCGGGACAGGGGATAGGTGAGCAGTTCTTC	-	TRBD1	TRBJ2-1	TRBV7-9
CASSGGQGGYNEQFF	TGTGCCAGCAGTGGGGGACAGGGAGGCTACAATGAGCAGTTCTTC	few	TRBD1	TRBJ2-1	TRBV2
CASRGGVNNEQFF	TGTGCCAGCCGAGGCGGGGTCAATAATGAGCAGTTCTTC	-	-	TRBJ2-1	TRBV27
CSFTGTGPVEQYF	TGCAGTTTTACCGGGACAGGGCCCGTCGAGCAGTACTTC	-	TRBD1	TRBJ2-7	TRBV29-1
CASSLVQGALVGELFF	TGTGCCAGCAGCTTAGTACAGGGGGCGCTTGTCGGGGAGCTGTTTTTT	-	TRBD1	TRBJ2-2	TRBV7-6
CASGSLLAGESYEQYF	TGTGCTAGTGGTTCGCTACTAGCGGGAGAGTCCTACGAGCAGTACTTC	-	TRBD2	TRBJ2-7	TRBV12-5
CASSEARTRSHF	TGTGCCAGCAGTGAAGCGAGGACTAGGTCACATTTT	once	TRBD2	TRBJ2-3	TRBV6-1